This entry describes one TCR beta chain. Its antigen is unknown. This sample is drawn from a study of T cells in Graves' hyperthyroidism and ophthalmopathy. V lost 8 bases, J lost 5 bases, and 13 bases lay in between. CDR3 size: 12 residues. Germline V lookup: CDR1 SNHLY, CDR2 FYNNEI. Study results and caveats: A model of 13 V-J pairs discriminated ophthalmopathy from stable hyperthyroidism.

RNA transcripts yielded amplified TCR beta CDR3 regions. TCR CDR3 regions were first amplified by RT-PCR with HTBI primers. From the multiplex PCR reads, TCRdb called clonotypes with MiXCR, one entry per CDR3 protein. The data contain more than 550,000 distinct CDR3 sequences, less than 45% of them singletons. The sample comprised peripheral blood or thyroid tissue (not recorded which). V usage is TRBV2 and J usage is TRBJ2-7, with D perhaps TRBD1 or TRBD2 (7 bases each). This receptor was taken from an adult man with Graves' disease, either hyperthyroidism or ophthalmopathy (not recorded which). The CDR3 spells CASGEGANEQYF. The DNA of the CDR3 is TGTGCCAGCGGGGAGGGGGCCAACGAGCAGTACTTC.